This T cell receptor beta chain came from a study of cytomegalovirus exposure and HLA in healthy donors. Whole-study findings and limits: In an earlier analysis, productive rearrangement rates for most beta V segments clustered near 87% or 30%.

Regarding donors, all were healthy bone marrow donors. V lost 0 bases, J lost 0 bases, and 16 bases lay in between. The CDR3 is 18 amino acids. Germline assignment: CDR1 LNHDA and CDR2 SQIVND (reference sequence). Points on this clone: What it recognizes is unknown.

Use of 60 Vbeta and 13 Jbeta primers characterized the PCR. TCRdb's table, derived via immunoSEQ multiplex PCR, lists solely in-frame clones and lacks some. The sample lists some 180,000 clones; roughly 80% were seen once. Sequencing was done on a sample of PBMCs. This TCR was sampled from a woman under 30 in good health and CMV-seronegative. This chain uses TRBV19 with TRBJ2-3; perhaps TRBD2 as D (7 bases). This CDR3 reads CASSIDLFGGRSTDTQYF. CDR3 DNA sequence: TGTGCCAGTAGTATAGATCTATTCGGGGGGCGAAGCACAGATACGCAGTATTTT.